The clone carrying this T cell receptor beta chain showed up many times. This entry comes from a study of human T cells and chemical hapten exposure. Study as a whole: During the approximately 25-week study period, patients had diphenylcyclopropenone applied to the scalp every week. The study patch tested 0.01% DPC on the upper back and read results at 6 days.

Time point defined: patch test 2, 6 weeks after DPC sensitization. Treatment defined: therapeutic diphenylcyclopropenone sensitization with weekly scalp DPC. Via MiXCR, TCRdb re-called the RACE reads, giving one row per CDR3 protein. The sample carries some 89,000 distinct CDR3 sequences, about 9.4% recorded once. The ends lost 2 bases at V and 2 bases at J; junction bases unmatched: 11. Germline V gene sequence: CDR1 MNHEY, CDR2 SVGEGT. The length of the CDR3 is 19 residues. The source is a woman aged 25 to 45 with alopecia areata. Some clones in this sample may be carry-over from other donors' samples. The material sequenced was whole blood, taken in connection with sensitization to the hapten diphenylcyclopropenone (DPC). The chain links TRBV6-2 or TRBV6-3 to TRBJ2-3; 12 bases are shared with TRBD2. The DNA of the CDR3 is TGTGCCAGCAGTTACCCAAATCAACGGACTAGCGGGAACACAGATACGCAGTATTTT. It translates to CASSYPNQRTSGNTDTQYF.